Below, 22 T cell receptor beta chains from the same sample are listed, as sequenced in a study of response to subunit inactivated influenza vaccine. Each CDR3 protein gets one entry after TCRdb re-called the RT-PCR reads with MiXCR. The table lists 600,000 to 700,000 distinct CDR3 sequences, less than 15% of them singletons, with approximately 7.6% in the top ten. The specimen comprised PBMCs from blood, sampled 14 to 15 days before vaccination. The receptors originated from a man aged 50 to 60 who received an inactivated influenza vaccine.

The V and J genes are TRBV12-3 or TRBV12-4 and TRBJ2-3; D may match TRBD1 or TRBD2 (5 bases each). This CDR3 is 14 amino acids long. V lost 3 bases and J lost 4, with 11 bases in between. CDR3 sequence: CASSFNVGPDTQYF. The CDR3 DNA reads as TGTGCCAGCAGTTTTAACGTGGGACCAGATACGCAGTATTTT.

This chain uses TRBV7-2 with TRBJ2-5; 9 bases fit TRBD1. CDR1 SGHTA and CDR2 FQGNSA come from the germline V gene. This CDR3 has 14 residues. V dropped 5 bases and J dropped 5; count of bases not matched to a gene: 6. The CDR3 loop reads CASSEQGARETQYF. CDR3 in DNA: TGTGCCAGCAGCGAACAGGGGGCGCGGGAGACCCAGTACTTC.

This clonotype was detected only a few times. The chain uses TRBV12-3 or TRBV12-4 and TRBJ2-1; D remains ambiguous. Trimming shortened V by 5 bases and J by 7 bases, and 18 bases separated the two germline ends. The CDR3 runs 15 residues. The CDR3 DNA reads TGTGCCAGCAGTCTAGGCACAGTCCTTAGGAATGAGCAGTTCTTC. It is translated as CASSLGTVLRNEQFF.

This clonotype was observed many times. This chain joins TRBV7-2 and TRBJ1-1; D call uncertain. Germline-derived CDR1 and CDR2 are SGHTA and FQGNSA. There are 17 residues in the CDR3. V lost 0 bases and J 0 bases, leaving 14 bases between the germline ends. The CDR3 sequence is CASSLATRPGLNTEAFF. CDR3 DNA sequence: TGTGCCAGCAGCTTAGCGACCCGTCCCGGATTGAACACTGAAGCTTTCTTT.

V and J are TRBV6-5 and TRBJ1-1; TRBD1 might be the D (6 bases). V was cut by 2 bases and J by 0 bases, with 13 bases left in between. CDR1 is MNHEY and CDR2 is SVGAGI in the germline V gene. This CDR3 is built from 16 residues. The CDR3 sequence is CASSYVSGALNTEAFF. The CDR3 DNA follows: TGTGCCAGCAGTTACGTCTCAGGGGCCTTGAACACTGAAGCTTTCTTT.

This clonotype has more than one count but fewer than ten. CDR3 nucleotides: TGTGCCAGCAAGAGGGACAAAGGGACATTAGAGCAGTTCTTC. Protein product: CASKRDKGTLEQFF. V usage is TRBV2 and J usage is TRBJ2-1; possibly TRBD1 for D (6 bases). V dropped 7 bases and J dropped 10 bases, with 20 bases sitting between them. From germline, CDR1 is SNHLY and CDR2 FYNNEI. This CDR3 comprises 14 residues.

The chain uses TRBV15 and TRBJ2-6; no reliable D call. V was pared by 2 bases and J by 9 bases, with 11 bases between. The CDR3 is 14 residues long. The germline gives CDR1 LNHNV, CDR2 YYDKDF (reference sequence). The CDR3 sequence: CATSRPGSVNVLTF. CDR3 nucleotide sequence: TGTGCCACCAGCAGACCGGGTAGTGTCAACGTCCTGACTTTC. Full variable domain (outside the CDR3, taken from reference TRBV15 and TRBJ2-6): DAMVIQNPRYQVTQFGKPVTLSCSQTLNHNVMYWYQQKSSQAPKLLFHYYDKDFNNEADTPDNFQSRRPNTSFCFLDIRSPGLGDTAMYLCATSRPGSVNVLTFGAGSRLTVL.

This chain links TRBV7-9 with TRBJ1-6; possibly TRBD1 for D (5 bases). This CDR3 is 16 amino acids long. Germline assignment: CDR1 SEHNR and CDR2 FQNEAQ (reference sequence). V was pared by 1 base and J by 2 bases, with 9 bases between. The CDR3 sequence: CASSLGRGAYNSPLHF. CDR3 bases: TGTGCCAGCAGCTTAGGGAGAGGGGCCTATAATTCACCCCTCCACTTT.

The chain is built from TRBV4-2 and TRBJ2-7; D gene ambiguous. This CDR3 has 15 amino acids. V was shortened by 6 bases and J by 2 bases, with 17 bases between the two germline ends. CDR1 LGHNA and CDR2 YNFKEQ come from the germline V gene. CDR3 sequence (DNA): TGTGCCAGCAGGAGAGACCCGATGGGAACCTACGAGCAGTACTTC. Its translation: CASRRDPMGTYEQYF.

In DNA, the CDR3 is TGTGCCAGCAGCCAAAGAGAGACTATAAACAATGAGCAGTTCTTC. Residues: CASSQRETINNEQFF. The chain uses TRBV7-9 and TRBJ2-1, with a possible D match to TRBD2 (5 bases). CDR3 length: 15 amino acids. Germline V gene data show CDR1 as SEHNR and CDR2 as FQNEAQ (reference sequence). Trimming removed 5 bases at V and 5 bases at J, with 16 bases between.

This chain uses TRBV7-9 with TRBJ1-2; no clear D gene. V lost 5 bases to trimming and J lost 3 bases, with 10 bases between them. The length of the CDR3 is 13 residues. CDR1 is SEHNR, CDR2 FQNEAQ, per germline (reference sequence). The CDR3 region has the DNA TGTGCCAGCAGCCCCGACGAGTACTATGGCTACACCTTC. Residues: CASSPDEYYGYTF.

This clonotype was detected many times. V and J are TRBV6-1 and TRBJ2-1; 11 bases map to TRBD1. The CDR3 length is 16 residues. Trimming at V came to 4 bases and at J to 8 bases, leaving 10 bases not matched to a gene. From germline, CDR1 is MNHNS and CDR2 SASEGT. The chain's CDR3 is CASSGGTGGGLDEQFF. CDR3 nucleotide sequence: TGTGCCAGCAGTGGGGGGACAGGGGGAGGTCTTGATGAGCAGTTCTTC.

This clonotype was observed at least ten times. This chain connects TRBV27 to TRBJ1-5; D is uncertain. From germline, CDR1 is MNHEY and CDR2 SMNVEV (reference sequence). The germline V and J ends were trimmed by 3 bases and 2 bases, with 8 bases remaining between them. This CDR3 is 14 amino acids long. CDR3 DNA sequence: TGTGCCAGCAGTTTGATAATTGGCAATCAGCCCCAGCATTTT. This codes for CASSLIIGNQPQHF.

The chain is built from TRBV2 and TRBJ2-5; 10 bases fit TRBD2. Per the germline V gene, CDR1 is SNHLY and CDR2 is FYNNEI. J lost 6 bases, V lost 8 bases, and 18 bases had no gene match. This CDR3 comprises 17 residues. The CDR3 spells CASRGDKAGGPGKTQYF. CDR3 nucleotide sequence: TGTGCCAGCCGGGGGGATAAAGCGGGAGGGCCAGGAAAGACCCAGTACTTC.

This clonotype occurred a few times. The CDR3 bases are TGCAGTGCCCCCCCAGCGGGAGCGAGCACAGATACGCAGTATTTT. The encoded protein is CSAPPAGASTDTQYF. The chain recombines TRBV20-1 with TRBJ2-3, with 8 bases fitting TRBD2. CDR1 is DFQATT and CDR2 is SNEGSKA in the germline V gene (reference sequence). The CDR3 runs to 15 residues. V was clipped by 6 bases and J by 0 bases; unmatched bases: 8.

This clonotype was seen more than once but under ten times. This sequence joins TRBV12-3 or TRBV12-4 and TRBJ1-2; D not certain. This CDR3 spans 15 amino acids. Trimming removed 5 bases at V and 5 bases at J, with 18 bases between. CDR3 region: CASSPGRKATYGYTF. CDR3 nucleotide sequence: TGTGCCAGCAGTCCAGGACGGAAGGCTACTTATGGCTACACCTTC.

The rearrangement joins TRBV3-1 to TRBJ1-2; D is perhaps TRBD1 (6 bases). The CDR3 covers 16 residues. In germline, CDR1 is LGHDT, CDR2 YNNKEL (reference sequence). V lost 4 bases to trimming and J lost 4 bases, with 19 bases between them. The CDR3 bases are TGTGCCAGCAGCCCCTCCGGGGACACCGGTCCCTATGGCTACACCTTC. Encoded protein: CASSPSGDTGPYGYTF.

This clonotype was picked up a small number of times. The J gene is TRBJ1-2, the V gene TRBV14, with D unclear. CDR1 and CDR2 from the germline V gene are SGHDN and FVKESK. The CDR3 extends over 13 amino acids. Between the trimmed V and J ends, which lost 0 bases and 1 base, there was a span of 3 bases. CDR3 sequence reads: CASSQDLNYGYTF. The CDR3 nucleotides read TGTGCCAGCAGCCAAGACCTTAACTATGGCTACACCTTC.

This clonotype showed up just a few times. The chain has TRBV20-1 and TRBJ1-2; no definite D call. The ends were cut back, 0 bases at V and 2 bases at J, with 10 bases in the middle. Germline CDR1 DFQATT, CDR2 SNEGSKA (reference sequence). This CDR3 spans 14 amino acids. CDR3 region: CSARDPSKNYGYTF. In DNA, the CDR3 is TGCAGTGCTAGAGATCCTAGTAAGAACTATGGCTACACCTTC.

There are a few counts of this clonotype. The chain combines TRBV27 with TRBJ2-1, with D hard to call. This CDR3 has 14 amino acids. V lost 5 bases and J 3 bases, leaving 11 bases between the germline ends. Germline-derived CDR1 and CDR2 are MNHEY and SMNVEV (reference sequence). Here the CDR3 reads CASSQGPNYNEQFF. Written as DNA, the CDR3 is TGTGCCAGCAGTCAAGGACCTAACTACAATGAGCAGTTCTTC.

The CDR3 DNA is TGTGCCAGCAGTTTACCCCAACACCTCACCGGGACTAGCGGGATTGACACCGGGGAGCTGTTTTTT. It specifies CASSLPQHLTGTSGIDTGELFF. The chain uses TRBV12-3 or TRBV12-4 and TRBJ2-2; 13 bases map to TRBD2. The length of the CDR3 is 22 residues. The J segment lost 3 bases and the V segment lost 2 bases, leaving 18 bases of the junction unmatched.

The chain joins TRBV7-8 to TRBJ2-1; D uncertain. V lost 2 bases and J lost 0, with 11 bases in between. Germline CDR1 reads SGHVS; CDR2 reads FQNEAQ. This CDR3 has 16 residues. CDR3 nucleotide sequence: TGTGCCAGCAGCTTAACGGCGTACAGCTCCTACAATGAGCAGTTCTTC. This translates into CASSLTAYSSYNEQFF.